The 10 T cell receptor beta chains given below trace back to one sample, sequenced in a study of immune evolution from preneoplasia to lung adenocarcinoma. Clones were read by immunoSEQ multiplex PCR, and TCRdb kept only the in-frame ones, dropping some. This table has 14,000 or so clones, roughly 87% appearing once. Sample: FFPE lung adenocarcinoma in situ tissue. Source of these receptors: a donor at least 70 years old with lung adenocarcinoma.

The chain has TRBV9 and TRBJ1-1; D possibly corresponds to TRBD1 (5 bases). CDR3 size: 14 residues. Germline loops: CDR1 SGDLS, CDR2 YYNGEE. Deletions cut 2 bases from V and 1 base from J, with 9 bases between. The CDR3 DNA sequence: TGTGCCAGCAGCGTGGGGCACGGGAACACTGAAGCTTTCTTT. It yields the protein CASSVGHGNTEAFF.

To note about this clone: Other DNA sequences in this specimen translate into the identical CDR3. V gene TRBV5-6 combines with J gene TRBJ1-1, with unresolved D. Trimming removed 0 bases at V and 4 bases at J, with 16 bases between. This CDR3 is built from 16 residues. Germline V lookup: CDR1 SGHDT, CDR2 YYEEEE. CDR3 coding DNA: TGTGCCAGCAGCTTGGGGGGAGGGAGCTTTGGCACTGAAGCTTTCTTT. This gives the protein CASSLGGGSFGTEAFF. Supplemented by reference TRBV5-6 and TRBJ1-1, the full variable domain reads DAGVTQSPTHLIKTRGQQVTLRCSPKSGHDTVSWYQQALGQGPQFIFQYYEEEERQRGNFPDRFSGHQFPNYSSELNVNALLLGDSALYLCASSLGGGSFGTEAFFGQGTRLTVV.

The J gene is TRBJ2-7, the V gene TRBV6-6, with 7 bases identical to TRBD1. V lost 0 bases and J lost 6; bases outside the gene matches: 5. CDR1 MNHNY and CDR2 SVGAGI come from the germline V gene (reference sequence). This CDR3 contains 14 residues. The CDR3 DNA follows: TGTGCCAGCAGTTACTCGACCCAGGGGGTCGAGCAGTACTTC. It codes for CASSYSTQGVEQYF.

This sequence joins TRBV6-5 and TRBJ1-2; TRBD1 matches 7 bases. The CDR3 covers 14 residues. J was trimmed by 4 bases and V by 4 bases; bases with no gene match: 6. Germline CDR1 reads MNHEY; CDR2 reads SVGAGI. CDR3 DNA sequence: TGTGCCAGCAGTTTTCAGGGGGGAAGCTATGGCTACACCTTC. Protein product: CASSFQGGSYGYTF.

V and J are TRBV5-4 and TRBJ2-5, with 11 bases that match TRBD2. Losses at the gene ends were 4 bases for V and 3 bases for J; bases not matched to a gene: 8. The germline V gene has CDR1 SGHNT and CDR2 YYREEE (reference sequence). CDR3 length: 16 amino acids. CDR3 residues: CASSKSGLAVKETQYF. DNA of the CDR3: TGTGCCAGCAGCAAATCGGGACTAGCGGTGAAAGAGACCCAGTACTTC.

This clone was found once. The V and J genes are TRBV6-1 and TRBJ2-4, with D possibly being TRBD1 or TRBD2 (5 bases each). The CDR3 has 13 residues. The V end was cut by 6 bases, the J end by 10 bases, with 16 bases between. Germline V lookup: CDR1 MNHNS, CDR2 SASEGT. The CDR3 nucleotides are TGTGCCAGCAGCCCCCAAGGGGACCGAATTCAGTACTTC. Its protein is CASSPQGDRIQYF.

J is TRBJ1-2 and V is TRBV5-4, with 7 bases matching TRBD1. Germline assignment: CDR1 SGHNT and CDR2 YYREEE (reference sequence). Losses at the gene ends were 3 bases for V and 0 bases for J; bases not matched to a gene: 5. The CDR3 has 15 residues. The DNA of the CDR3 is TGTGCCAGCAGCTCAGGGACAGCCACTAACTATGGCTACACCTTC. The encoded protein is CASSSGTATNYGYTF.

Concerning this clone itself: The junction and the germline gene differ at one end; a read error may be behind it. V and J are TRBV7-9 and TRBJ2-4; 7 positions agree with TRBD2. Germline V gene sequence: CDR1 SEHNR, CDR2 FQNEAQ (reference sequence). The CDR3 spans 12 residues. CDR3 amino acids: CGSGVASNIQYF. As DNA, the CDR3 is TGCGGGAGCGGGGTGGCTTCGAACATTCAGTACTTC.

The CDR3 region has the DNA TGTGCCAGCAGCTCGGATGGGGGGACAGGGACCTACAATGAGCAGTTCTTC. This encodes CASSSDGGTGTYNEQFF. This chain links TRBV7-3 with TRBJ2-1; TRBD1 aligns across 9 bases. This CDR3 has 17 amino acids. CDR1 is SGHTA, CDR2 FQGTGA, per germline. The junction had 9 bases not matched to a gene; V was cut back by 4 bases and J by 2 bases.

This clone was observed a single time. This chain connects TRBV29-1 to TRBJ2-1; the D gene is possibly TRBD2 (5 bases). This CDR3 is 11 amino acids long. V was pared by 7 bases and J by 7 bases, with 11 bases between. Germline CDR1 and CDR2: SQVTM and ANQGSEA. CDR3 loop: CSAQLGNEQFF. Here the CDR3 DNA reads TGCAGCGCGCAACTAGGTAATGAGCAGTTCTTC.